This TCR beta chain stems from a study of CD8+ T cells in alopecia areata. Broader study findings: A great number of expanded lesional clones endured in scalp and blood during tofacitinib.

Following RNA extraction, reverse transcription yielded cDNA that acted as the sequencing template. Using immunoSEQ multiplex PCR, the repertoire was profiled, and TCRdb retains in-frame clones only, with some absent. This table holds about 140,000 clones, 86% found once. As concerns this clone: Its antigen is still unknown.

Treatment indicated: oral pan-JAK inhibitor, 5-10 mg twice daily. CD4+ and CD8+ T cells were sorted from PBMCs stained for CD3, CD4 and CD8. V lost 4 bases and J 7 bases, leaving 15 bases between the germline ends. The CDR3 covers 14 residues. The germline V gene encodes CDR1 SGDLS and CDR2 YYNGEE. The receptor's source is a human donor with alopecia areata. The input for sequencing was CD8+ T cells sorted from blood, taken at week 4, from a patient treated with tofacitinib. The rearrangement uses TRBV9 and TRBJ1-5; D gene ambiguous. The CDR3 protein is CASSPPGVNQPQHF. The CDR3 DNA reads TGTGCCAGCAGCCCTCCCGGGGTAAACCAGCCCCAGCATTTT.